A selection of T cell receptor beta chains follows, all from one sample in a study of cytomegalovirus exposure and HLA in healthy donors. The repertoire was sequenced with immunoSEQ multiplex PCR; TCRdb's copy has only in-frame clones and lacks some. The data contain just over 200,000 clones, around 85% of them seen just once; the ten biggest clones take up approximately 1.5%. The specimen was PBMCs. The receptors shown here come from a man aged 50-60 years in good health and CMV-seronegative. Each CDR3 is given with its conserved first and last residue. Fields, in order: CDR3 protein, CDR3 DNA, V gene, D gene, clone size, J gene. The D gene is left open where the match is weak. Some rows mark clone size as missing; the rest say once, few, many or name a class of expanded clone.

cdr3_aa: CASSLNRTSGKYEQYF
cdr3_nt: TGTGCCAGCAGCTTAAATAGGACTAGCGGGAAGTACGAGCAGTACTTC
v_call: TRBV7-3
d_call: TRBD2
clone_size: few
j_call: TRBJ2-7

cdr3_aa: CASSYGQNTEAFF
cdr3_nt: TGTGCCAGCAGTTACGGGCAGAACACTGAAGCTTTCTTT
v_call: TRBV6-6
d_call: NA
clone_size: NA
j_call: TRBJ1-1

cdr3_aa: CASSTRTDRPGYTF
cdr3_nt: TGTGCCAGCAGTACACGAACAGACAGGCCGGGCTACACCTTC
v_call: TRBV6-6
d_call: NA
clone_size: NA
j_call: TRBJ1-2

cdr3_aa: CASTSLAGAGEQYF
cdr3_nt: TGTGCCAGCACCTCACTAGCGGGAGCGGGAGAGCAGTACTTC
v_call: TRBV7-2
d_call: TRBD2
clone_size: NA
j_call: TRBJ2-7

cdr3_aa: CASGQGRHEQYF
cdr3_nt: TGCGCCAGCGGGCAGGGGCGCCACGAGCAGTACTTC
v_call: TRBV10-2
d_call: NA
clone_size: NA
j_call: TRBJ2-7

cdr3_aa: CASRSSGTPYEQYF
cdr3_nt: TGTGCCAGCAGGTCGTCCGGGACACCATACGAGCAGTACTTC
v_call: TRBV14
d_call: NA
clone_size: NA
j_call: TRBJ2-7

cdr3_aa: CASSPSERPSYEQYF
cdr3_nt: TGTGCCAGCAGCCCGTCGGAGCGGCCCAGCTACGAGCAGTACTTC
v_call: TRBV27
d_call: NA
clone_size: NA
j_call: TRBJ2-7

cdr3_aa: CASSQGGVGDQPQHF
cdr3_nt: TGTGCCAGCTCTCAGGGAGGGGTTGGGGATCAGCCCCAGCATTTT
v_call: TRBV27
d_call: NA
clone_size: NA
j_call: TRBJ1-5

cdr3_aa: CASSSPLRDYEFF
cdr3_nt: TGTGCCAGCAGTTCCCCTCTACGGGACTACGAGTTCTTC
v_call: TRBV27
d_call: TRBD2
clone_size: NA
j_call: TRBJ2-1

cdr3_aa: CASRRQGDGGYTF
cdr3_nt: TGCGCCAGCAGACGACAGGGGGACGGTGGCTACACCTTC
v_call: TRBV5-1
d_call: TRBD1
clone_size: NA
j_call: TRBJ1-2

cdr3_aa: CASSVFNGIWQSNQPQHF
cdr3_nt: TGTGCCAGCAGTGTGTTCAACGGGATCTGGCAGAGCAATCAGCCCCAGCATTTT
v_call: TRBV6-1
d_call: NA
clone_size: NA
j_call: TRBJ1-5

cdr3_aa: CASSLHNSYEQYF
cdr3_nt: TGTGCCAGCAGTTTACACAACTCCTACGAGCAGTACTTC
v_call: TRBV28
d_call: NA
clone_size: NA
j_call: TRBJ2-7

cdr3_aa: CASSLEASGILVGQFF
cdr3_nt: TGTGCCAGCAGCTTAGAGGCTAGCGGGATTTTAGTTGGGCAGTTCTTC
v_call: TRBV7-6
d_call: TRBD2
clone_size: once
j_call: TRBJ2-1

cdr3_aa: CASSPSEAPTLSGNTIYF
cdr3_nt: TGTGCCAGCAGTCCCTCTGAGGCCCCCACACTCTCTGGAAACACCATATATTTT
v_call: TRBV27
d_call: NA
clone_size: once
j_call: TRBJ1-3

cdr3_aa: CASSSQGGEAFF
cdr3_nt: TGTGCCAGCAGTTCTCAGGGAGGTGAAGCTTTCTTT
v_call: TRBV6-6
d_call: NA
clone_size: NA
j_call: TRBJ1-1

cdr3_aa: CASSYFGNTEAFF
cdr3_nt: TGTGCCAGCAGTTACTTCGGGAACACTGAAGCTTTCTTT
v_call: TRBV6-5
d_call: NA
clone_size: NA
j_call: TRBJ1-1

cdr3_aa: CASSSPASSYEQYF
cdr3_nt: TGCGCCAGCAGCTCCCCCGCCAGCTCCTACGAGCAGTACTTC
v_call: TRBV5-1
d_call: NA
clone_size: NA
j_call: TRBJ2-7

cdr3_aa: CASSIGLSSTDTQYF
cdr3_nt: TGTGCCAGTAGTATAGGGCTTTCTAGCACAGATACGCAGTATTTT
v_call: TRBV19
d_call: NA
clone_size: NA
j_call: TRBJ2-3

cdr3_aa: CASSSNRLAGLAKNIQYF
cdr3_nt: TGTGCCAGCAGTTCCAACCGACTAGCGGGGTTAGCCAAAAACATTCAGTACTTC
v_call: TRBV27
d_call: TRBD2
clone_size: NA
j_call: TRBJ2-4

cdr3_aa: CASSRGTVPSTDTQYF
cdr3_nt: TGCGCCAGCAGCCGAGGAACGGTTCCTAGCACAGATACGCAGTATTTT
v_call: TRBV4-1
d_call: NA
clone_size: once
j_call: TRBJ2-3

cdr3_aa: CASSYVRESYEQYF
cdr3_nt: TGTGCCAGCAGTTATGTGCGGGAGAGCTACGAGCAGTACTTC
v_call: TRBV6-5
d_call: TRBD2
clone_size: once
j_call: TRBJ2-7

cdr3_aa: CSGFRVLAGEPSSYNEQFF
cdr3_nt: TGCAGCGGGTTCAGGGTACTAGCGGGAGAACCGAGCTCCTACAATGAGCAGTTCTTC
v_call: TRBV29-1
d_call: TRBD2
clone_size: NA
j_call: TRBJ2-1

cdr3_aa: CASSLDAGGYEQFF
cdr3_nt: TGTGCCAGCAGCTTAGACGCGGGAGGCTATGAGCAGTTCTTC
v_call: TRBV7-6
d_call: TRBD2
clone_size: once
j_call: TRBJ2-1

cdr3_aa: CASSPTQGASGNTIYF
cdr3_nt: TGTGCCAGCAGTCCTACTCAGGGGGCCTCTGGAAACACCATATATTTT
v_call: TRBV28
d_call: TRBD1
clone_size: NA
j_call: TRBJ1-3